The rows below give T cell receptor beta chains drawn from one sample of a study of blood T cell repertoires in COVID-19. TCRdb keeps only in-frame clones here, not all; method: immunoSEQ multiplex PCR. The repertoire holds hundreds of thousands of clones, 88% seen once, with around 2% in the top ten. The specimen sequenced was PBMCs or T cells enriched from blood (not recorded which). The receptors come from a woman aged 55-69 years in a cohort exposed to, infected with or recovered from COVID-19 (not recorded which). CDR3s include the opening cysteine and the closing phenylalanine or tryptophan. A D gene is named only where the DNA matches it firmly. The listing skips clone size in some rows; elsewhere it reads once, few, many or a size class.

TRBJ2-7 | 14 | - | TRBD1 | TRBV18 | CASSPSQGAHEQYF | TGTGCCAGCTCACCATCACAGGGGGCCCACGAGCAGTACTTC
TRBJ2-1 | 16 | - | TRBD2 | TRBV2 | CASTDPGTSGYNEQFF | TGTGCCAGCACCGATCCCGGGACTAGCGGATACAATGAGCAGTTCTTC
TRBJ1-3 | 13 | - | - | TRBV5-8 | CASSGRSGNTIYF | TGTGCCAGCAGCGGGAGATCCGGAAACACCATATATTTT
TRBJ1-3 | 15 | few | TRBD1 | TRBV7-2 | CASSLGQGIGNTIYF | TGTGCCAGCAGCTTAGGACAGGGGATTGGAAACACCATATATTTT
TRBJ2-3 | 13 | - | - | TRBV5-1 | CASSGTASDTQYF | TGCGCCAGCAGCGGAACAGCCTCAGATACGCAGTATTTT
TRBJ2-7 | 15 | - | TRBD1 | TRBV7-2 | CASSPRTGGSYEQYF | TGTGCCAGCAGCCCCCGGACAGGGGGTAGCTACGAGCAGTACTTC
TRBJ1-2 | 14 | few | - | TRBV2 | CASNKDSSRGSYTF | TGTGCCAGCAATAAGGACTCATCCCGAGGAAGCTACACCTTC
TRBJ1-1 | 13 | - | - | TRBV2 | CASRQGWDTEAFF | TGTGCCAGCAGGCAGGGCTGGGACACTGAAGCTTTCTTT
TRBJ1-6 | 14 | - | - | TRBV5-1 | CASSLSGDDSPLHF | TGCGCCAGCAGCTTGAGCGGGGATGATTCACCCCTCCACTTT
TRBJ2-3 | 16 | - | - | TRBV9 | CASSVEGVDNTDTQYF | TGTGCCAGCAGCGTAGAAGGGGTGGACAACACAGATACGCAGTATTTT
TRBJ2-2 | 15 | few | TRBD1 | TRBV6-4 | CASSSGTGNTGELFF | TGTGCCAGCAGTTCCGGGACAGGGAACACCGGGGAGCTGTTTTTT
TRBJ1-3 | 16 | - | TRBD1 | TRBV28 | CASSSTGTGPGNTIYF | TGTGCCAGCAGTTCTACCGGGACAGGGCCTGGAAACACCATATATTTT
TRBJ1-2 | 11 | few | - | TRBV10-3 | CAISTRSGYTF | TGTGCCATCAGTACAAGGAGTGGCTACACCTTC
TRBJ1-3 | 13 | - | - | TRBV7-2 | CASSKNWGNTIYF | TGTGCCAGCAGCAAAAACTGGGGAAACACCATATATTTT
TRBJ1-6 | 16 | - | - | TRBV2 | CASSEARAGRNSPLHF | TGTGCCAGCAGTGAAGCCAGGGCAGGGCGAAATTCACCCCTCCACTTT
TRBJ1-4 | 14 | - | - | TRBV5-1 | CASSYAGDGEKLFF | TGCGCCAGCAGCTACGCGGGGGACGGTGAAAAACTGTTTTTT
TRBJ1-2 | 11 | few | - | TRBV28 | CASRGGYGYTF | TGTGCCAGCAGGGGGGGCTATGGCTACACCTTC
TRBJ2-7 | 13 | - | - | TRBV29-1 | CSVEEEEGDEQYF | TGCAGCGTTGAGGAGGAGGAGGGAGACGAGCAGTACTTC
TRBJ1-2 | 13 | - | - | TRBV3-1/TRBV3-2 | CASSPRTRGGYTF | TGTGCCAGCAGCCCCCGGACAAGGGGTGGCTACACCTTC
TRBJ2-2 | 16 | - | TRBD2 | TRBV11-3 | CASPPLAGVNTGELFF | TGTGCCAGCCCCCCACTAGCGGGAGTGAACACCGGGGAGCTGTTTTTT
TRBJ2-3 | 18 | - | TRBD1 | TRBV6-2/TRBV6-3 | CASSLTTDRAPRTDTQYF | TGTGCCAGCAGTCTAACTACGGACAGGGCGCCCCGCACAGATACGCAGTATTTT
TRBJ2-1 | 15 | - | - | TRBV10-1 | CASSEQGNSYNEQFF | TGCGCCAGCAGTGAACAGGGTAATTCCTACAATGAGCAGTTCTTC
TRBJ2-7 | 15 | - | TRBD1 | TRBV24-1 | CATSVGQGAYYEQYF | TGTGCCACCAGTGTGGGACAGGGGGCTTACTACGAGCAGTACTTC
TRBJ2-2 | 15 | - | TRBD2 | TRBV19 | CASSSLAGVTGELFF | TGTGCCAGTAGCTCTCTAGCGGGAGTTACCGGGGAGCTGTTTTTT
TRBJ1-6 | 13 | - | - | TRBV5-4 | CASSPTANSPLHF | TGTGCCAGCAGCCCTACAGCCAATTCACCCCTCCACTTT
TRBJ2-5 | 11 | - | - | TRBV2 | CASSGGETQYF | TGTGCCAGCAGCGGAGGAGAGACCCAGTACTTC
TRBJ1-2 | 15 | few | TRBD1 | TRBV10-2 | CASSGLGQGNYGYTF | TGCGCCAGCAGTGGCCTCGGACAGGGCAACTATGGCTACACCTTC
TRBJ1-6 | 15 | - | - | TRBV28 | CASKGQTDNNSPLHF | TGTGCCAGCAAGGGGCAGACAGATAATAATTCACCCCTCCACTTT
TRBJ2-1 | 17 | - | TRBD2 | TRBV9 | CASSVSQGLAGVNEQFF | TGTGCCAGCAGCGTCAGTCAAGGACTAGCGGGAGTTAATGAGCAGTTCTTC
TRBJ2-1 | 13 | - | - | TRBV12-3/TRBV12-4 | CASSTESYNEQFF | TGTGCCAGCAGTACGGAGTCCTACAATGAGCAGTTCTTC
TRBJ2-1 | 15 | - | - | TRBV3-1/TRBV3-2 | CASSSPGGRQHEQFF | TGTGCCAGCAGCAGCCCCGGAGGGAGGCAACACGAGCAGTTCTTC
TRBJ2-3 | 15 | once | - | TRBV14 | CASSQGLARTDTQYF | TGTGCCAGCAGCCAAGGGCTAGCGCGCACAGATACGCAGTATTTT
TRBJ1-2 | 11 | - | TRBD1 | TRBV3-1/TRBV3-2 | CASQGQYGYTF | TGTGCCAGCCAGGGACAGTATGGCTACACCTTC